Listed below are T cell receptor beta chains from one sample, sequenced in a study of long-term antiretroviral therapy in people with HIV. Clones were sequenced by immunoSEQ multiplex PCR, and TCRdb holds only the in-frame ones, with some missing. This table holds tens of thousands of clones, about 90% found once. Sequenced here: unsorted PBMCs, sampled 2 years after starting antiretroviral therapy. Receptor source: a man in his fifties with HIV. Each CDR3 is given with its conserved first and last residue. The D gene is left open where the match is weak. The size field is filled for only some rows; it gives once, few, many or a size class.

clone_size: once; d_call: TRBD1; v_call: TRBV27; j_call: TRBJ1-1; cdr3_nt: TGTGCCTCCCGGGACAGGGCGGGCACTGAAGCTTTCTTT; cdr3_aa: CASRDRAGTEAFF
clone_size: once; d_call: TRBD1; v_call: TRBV4-1; j_call: TRBJ1-1; cdr3_nt: TGCGCCAGCAGCCAAGGACAGGGTGGCAACACTGAAGCTTTCTTT; cdr3_aa: CASSQGQGGNTEAFF
clone_size: -; d_call: -; v_call: TRBV9; j_call: TRBJ1-3; cdr3_nt: TGTGCCAGCAGCGTAGACACAGGCCTCTCTGGAAACACCATATATTTT; cdr3_aa: CASSVDTGLSGNTIYF
clone_size: -; d_call: TRBD1; v_call: TRBV7-2; j_call: TRBJ1-2; cdr3_nt: TGTGCCAGCAGCTCTCAGACAGGGGGCTATGGCTACACCTTC; cdr3_aa: CASSSQTGGYGYTF
clone_size: -; d_call: -; v_call: TRBV7-9; j_call: TRBJ1-1; cdr3_nt: TGTGCCAGCAGCTTGCGGGGTGGCACTGAAGCTTTCTTT; cdr3_aa: CASSLRGGTEAFF
clone_size: -; d_call: TRBD1; v_call: TRBV2; j_call: TRBJ2-5; cdr3_nt: TGTGCCAGCAGCGACCACCGGGACAGGGCAACGACCCAGTACTTC; cdr3_aa: CASSDHRDRATTQYF
clone_size: once; d_call: -; v_call: TRBV5-4; j_call: TRBJ2-7; cdr3_nt: TGTGCCAGCAGCCCAGCTCGGCACAAGACCTACGAGCAGTACTTC; cdr3_aa: CASSPARHKTYEQYF
clone_size: -; d_call: -; v_call: TRBV4-1; j_call: TRBJ2-1; cdr3_nt: TGCGCCAGCAGCCGACAGCGGAACAACAATGAGCAGTTCTTC; cdr3_aa: CASSRQRNNNEQFF
clone_size: -; d_call: TRBD2; v_call: TRBV7-6; j_call: TRBJ2-1; cdr3_nt: TGTGCCAGCAGCTCCCTTCGGGGGGGTATAAACAATGAGCAGTTCTTC; cdr3_aa: CASSSLRGGINNEQFF
clone_size: -; d_call: -; v_call: TRBV7-9; j_call: TRBJ2-7; cdr3_nt: TGTGCCAGCAGCTTAGATTACAGTTCCTACGAGCAGTACTTC; cdr3_aa: CASSLDYSSYEQYF
clone_size: -; d_call: -; v_call: TRBV4-1; j_call: TRBJ2-7; cdr3_nt: TGCGCCAGCAGCCAAGATAGAACAGTAACCTACGAGCAGTACTTC; cdr3_aa: CASSQDRTVTYEQYF
clone_size: -; d_call: -; v_call: TRBV14; j_call: TRBJ1-1; cdr3_nt: TGTGCCAGCAGCCAAGATGGACACCCAAGAGGGGAAGCTTTCTTT; cdr3_aa: CASSQDGHPRGEAFF
clone_size: -; d_call: TRBD2; v_call: TRBV5-5; j_call: TRBJ2-3; cdr3_nt: TGTGCCAGCAGCTTGTGGCCATTAGCGGGAGGGGCAGATACGCAGTATTTT; cdr3_aa: CASSLWPLAGGADTQYF
clone_size: once; d_call: -; v_call: TRBV30; j_call: TRBJ1-1; cdr3_nt: TGTGCCGGGAACGATAAGATGAACACTGAAGCTTTCTTT; cdr3_aa: CAGNDKMNTEAFF
clone_size: -; d_call: -; v_call: TRBV19; j_call: TRBJ2-4; cdr3_nt: TGTGCCAGTGGGGGTCTCAATTCCTACAAAAACATTCAGTACTTC; cdr3_aa: CASGGLNSYKNIQYF
clone_size: -; d_call: TRBD1; v_call: TRBV2; j_call: TRBJ1-6; cdr3_nt: TGTGCCAGCAGCGCAAGGGACAGGGGGACTTCACCCCTCCACTTT; cdr3_aa: CASSARDRGTSPLHF
clone_size: -; d_call: -; v_call: TRBV5-5; j_call: TRBJ1-3; cdr3_nt: TGTGCCAGCAGCTTGGTAGCTCTTGGAAACACCATATATTTT; cdr3_aa: CASSLVALGNTIYF
clone_size: -; d_call: TRBD1; v_call: TRBV11-3; j_call: TRBJ1-1; cdr3_nt: TGTGCCAGCAGCTTAGGACAGGGGTCCACTGAAGCTTTCTTT; cdr3_aa: CASSLGQGSTEAFF
clone_size: -; d_call: -; v_call: TRBV9; j_call: TRBJ1-5; cdr3_nt: TGTGCCAGCAGCGCCGAGGGGGAGCCCCAGCATTTT; cdr3_aa: CASSAEGEPQHF
clone_size: once; d_call: -; v_call: TRBV1; j_call: TRBJ2-2; cdr3_nt: TGCACCAGCAGCCACGCAGGACAGGTCCATGGGGAGCTGTTTTTT; cdr3_aa: CTSSHAGQVHGELFF
clone_size: few; d_call: TRBD2; v_call: TRBV10-1; j_call: TRBJ2-1; cdr3_nt: TGCGCCAGCAGTGAGTGGACTAGTAATGAGCAGTTCTTC; cdr3_aa: CASSEWTSNEQFF
clone_size: -; d_call: -; v_call: TRBV6-4; j_call: TRBJ2-2; cdr3_nt: TGTGCCAGCAGTGACCGGGGAGTTCCCGGGGAGCTGTTTTTT; cdr3_aa: CASSDRGVPGELFF
clone_size: -; d_call: -; v_call: TRBV2; j_call: TRBJ2-2; cdr3_nt: TGTGCCAGCCGGGGCAACGCGAACACCGGGGAGCTGTTTTTT; cdr3_aa: CASRGNANTGELFF
clone_size: -; d_call: -; v_call: TRBV5-1; j_call: TRBJ2-7; cdr3_nt: TGCGCCAGCAGCTTGGAGTACCCCTCCTACGAGCAGTACTTC; cdr3_aa: CASSLEYPSYEQYF
clone_size: -; d_call: TRBD1; v_call: TRBV11-2; j_call: TRBJ2-1; cdr3_nt: TGTGCCAGCAGCCCCCCGGCCGGACAGGGGCCCTACAATGAGCAGTTCTTC; cdr3_aa: CASSPPAGQGPYNEQFF